This T cell receptor (beta chain) was profiled in a study of monozygotic twins with cystic fibrosis. Per germline, CDR1 MRHNA and CDR2 SNTAGT. Trimming removed 3 bases at V and 2 bases at J, with 13 bases between. The CDR3 has 15 amino acids. Notes on the study in general: In this small cohort, shared CDR3 numbers showed no association with age, concordance or disease severity. Low clonality (median roughly 0.0099) suggested a mostly naive repertoire.

This clone has a single count. Its specificity is not known. Assay: immunoSEQ multiplex PCR; the TCRdb copy retains only in-frame clones and omits some. The sample lists about 22,000 clones, about 97% occurring once. V and J are TRBV6-4 and TRBJ1-2; D call uncertain. Sequenced input: blood. The sequence came from a girl aged 10 to 17 with cystic fibrosis. The CDR3 loop reads CASSEERAGNYGYTF. Here the CDR3 DNA reads TGTGCCAGCAGTGAGGAGCGCGCCGGGAACTATGGCTACACCTTC.